The 23 T cell receptor beta chains below come from one sample, sequenced in a study of blood T cells in healthy people across ages. With a J-beta primer mix and a sample-barcoded 5' primer, a second PCR ran about 6 to 11 cycles. Via MiXCR, TCRdb re-called the 5' RACE reads, giving one row per CDR3 protein. The profile covers about 1 million distinct CDR3 sequences, with more than 35% appearing a single time and approximately 20% taken by the ten largest. The sequenced sample consisted of blood. All receptors come from a woman aged 60 to 75 in good health.

A few counts support this clonotype. The gene calls are TRBV5-1 and TRBJ1-1, with 8 bases matching TRBD1. Germline CDR1 SGHRS, CDR2 YFSETQ. The junction had 10 bases not matched to a gene; V was cut back by 3 bases and J by 6 bases. The CDR3 covers 15 residues. Written as DNA, the CDR3 is TGCGCCAGCAGCTCCACCCCGGACAGGGTGGCTGAAGCTTTCTTT. Encoded protein: CASSSTPDRVAEAFF. Full variable domain (remainder filled in from reference TRBV5-1 and TRBJ1-1): KAGVTQTPRYLIKTRGQQVTLSCSPISGHRSVSWYQQTPGQGLQFLFEYFSETQRNKGNFPGRFSGRQFSNSRSEMNVSTLELGDSALYLCASSSTPDRVAEAFFGQGTRLTVV.

The CDR3 DNA is TGCAGTGCTAGGGATAACAGGGGGCAGAATTCACCCCTCCACTTT. Protein product: CSARDNRGQNSPLHF. This sequence joins TRBV20-1 and TRBJ1-6; 9 nucleotides match TRBD1. CDR1 DFQATT and CDR2 SNEGSKA come from the germline V gene (reference sequence). The J segment lost 7 bases and the V segment lost 3 bases, leaving 7 bases of the junction unmatched. The CDR3 is made up of 15 amino acids.

This clonotype occurred a few times. The chain recombines TRBV6-7 with TRBJ2-5; possibly TRBD2 for D (6 bases). TRBV6-7 is marked as an open reading frame, function uncertain. The CDR3 runs to 16 residues. V was cut by 2 bases and J by 5 bases, with 18 bases left in between. The CDR3 loop reads CASSYGGSDVVETQYF. CDR3 coding DNA: TGTGCCAGCAGTTACGGGGGGAGCGATGTGGTGGAGACCCAGTACTTC.

The chain links TRBV4-1 to TRBJ1-2, with D perhaps TRBD1 (6 bases). The germline V gene has CDR1 MGHRA and CDR2 YSYEKL. The ends were cut back, 1 base at V and 2 bases at J, with 11 bases in the middle. This CDR3 contains 15 residues. In nucleotides, the CDR3 is TGCGCCAGCAGCCAAGTGCTCCAGGGGAACTATGGCTACACCTTC. Residues: CASSQVLQGNYGYTF.

The sample holds a few counts of this clonotype. This chain joins TRBV11-3 and TRBJ2-7; D assignment may be TRBD1 or TRBD2 (5 bases each). V was shortened by 5 bases and J by 4 bases, with 18 bases between the two germline ends. Germline V CDR1 and CDR2: SGHNT, YENEEA. This CDR3 has 15 residues. The CDR3 region has the DNA TGTGCCAGCAGCGTGGGGCGAGGGACCACGTACGAGCAGTACTTC. This translates into CASSVGRGTTYEQYF. Drawing the rest from reference TRBV11-3 and TRBJ2-7, the complete variable domain is EAGVVQSPRYKIIEKKQPVAFWCNPISGHNTLYWYLQNLGQGPELLIRYENEEAVDDSQLPKDRFSAERLKGVDSTLKIQPAELGDSAVYLCASSVGRGTTYEQYFGPGTRLTVT.

This chain links TRBV5-1 with TRBJ2-1; 8 bases fit TRBD1. Looked up from germline, CDR1 is SGHRS and CDR2 is YFSETQ. Trimming cost V 0 bases and J 6 bases; bases outside gene matches: 5. The CDR3 loop spans 15 amino acids. CDR3 bases: TGCGCCAGCAGCTTGGGGGACAGGACGGGCAATGAGCAGTTCTTC. Translated: CASSLGDRTGNEQFF.

V usage is TRBV6-6 and J usage is TRBJ2-7; perhaps D is TRBD1 or TRBD2 (5 bases each). Trimming stripped 2 bases from V and 7 bases from J, with 15 bases between. Germline V gene lookup returns CDR1 MNHNY and CDR2 SVGAGI (reference sequence). The CDR3 covers 14 residues. The CDR3: CASSYAGAGSEQYF. CDR3 DNA sequence: TGTGCCAGCAGTTACGCCGGGGCGGGCTCTGAGCAGTACTTC.

This clonotype was picked up one time. V usage is TRBV5-6 and J usage is TRBJ2-7; D is possibly TRBD2 (7 bases). Trimming took off 5 bases at V and 3 bases at J, with 21 bases between the two ends. Germline assignment: CDR1 SGHDT and CDR2 YYEEEE. CDR3 length: 16 residues. The CDR3 sequence is CASSHLGERGGYEQYF. Here the CDR3 DNA reads TGTGCCAGCAGTCACCTTGGGGAAAGGGGGGGCTACGAGCAGTACTTC.

A few counts support this clonotype. The chain combines TRBV20-1 with TRBJ1-2, with D possibly matching TRBD1 (6 bases). Germline values: CDR1 DFQATT, CDR2 SNEGSKA (reference sequence). This CDR3 contains 13 residues. The V and J ends lost 4 bases and 3 bases respectively, with 12 bases between them. The CDR3 sequence: CSAIQGIDYGYTF. As DNA, the CDR3 is TGCAGTGCTATACAGGGAATAGACTATGGCTACACCTTC.

The chain has TRBV7-2 and TRBJ1-2, with 7 nucleotides matching TRBD1. The CDR3 is 14 amino acids. The germline V gene encodes CDR1 SGHTA and CDR2 FQGNSA. Trimming took 3 bases from V and 5 from J; bases not matched to a gene: 6. As DNA, the CDR3 is TGTGCCAGCAGCTTCGGGGACAGCGCGTATGGCTACACCTTC. Encoded protein: CASSFGDSAYGYTF.

The sample holds a few counts of this clonotype. The J gene is TRBJ1-2, the V gene TRBV27; D is possibly TRBD1 (5 bases). CDR1 MNHEY and CDR2 SMNVEV come from the germline V gene (reference sequence). The CDR3 totals 13 residues. The V gene lost 6 bases and the J gene lost 6 bases, with 14 bases spanning the gap. This CDR3 is CASRGVNRDGYTF. The CDR3 nucleotides read TGTGCCAGCAGGGGGGTAAATAGGGATGGCTACACCTTC.

This chain uses TRBV3-1 with TRBJ2-4; 9 bases agree with TRBD1. The germline V gene encodes CDR1 LGHDT and CDR2 YNNKEL (reference sequence). The V segment lost 5 bases and the J segment 8 bases; nucleotides outside the gene matches: 10. This CDR3 has 15 residues. This CDR3 is CASSGGTGFTDIQYF. For the CDR3, the DNA is TGTGCCAGCAGCGGCGGGACAGGGTTCACGGACATTCAGTACTTC. The whole variable domain, filled in from reference TRBV3-1 and TRBJ2-4, reads DTAVSQTPKYLVTQMGNDKSIKCEQNLGHDTMYWYKQDSKKFLKIMFSYNNKELIINETVPNRFSPKSPDKAHLNLHINSLELGDSAVYFCASSGGTGFTDIQYFGAGTRLSVL.

The genes are TRBV11-2 and TRBJ2-3, with TRBD2 matching 9 bases. The CDR3 runs to 20 residues. CDR1 is SGHAT and CDR2 is FQNNGV in the germline V gene. V shed 5 bases, J shed 0 bases, and the junction held 18 bases outside the gene matches. The CDR3 sequence is CASSPRGSGSWGVSTDTQYF. The DNA for the CDR3 is TGTGCCAGCAGCCCTCGCGGTAGCGGGAGTTGGGGTGTGAGCACAGATACGCAGTATTTT.

This chain joins TRBV27 and TRBJ2-5; TRBD2 agrees at 9 bases. The better agreement between TRBJ2-7 and the DNA end casts doubt on the J call. Per germline, CDR1 MNHEY and CDR2 SMNVEV (reference sequence). The CDR3 length is 15 residues. This chain's CDR3 is CASSPRGGRAHEQYF. DNA for the CDR3: TGTGCCAGCAGCCCTCGGGGCGGGAGGGCCCACGAGCAGTACTTC.

This sequence joins TRBV29-1 and TRBJ2-4, with 8 bases fitting TRBD1. The DNA end lines up better with TRBJ2-7; the J call may be wrong. The CDR3 spans 14 residues. Germline V gene data show CDR1 as SQVTM and CDR2 as ANQGSEA. In DNA form, the CDR3 reads TGCAGCGTTGCCGGCCTTTCAGGGGGCCGCGAGCAGTACTTC. It translates to CSVAGLSGGREQYF.

This clonotype was observed many times. The chain has TRBV4-2 and TRBJ2-7, with a possible D match to TRBD1 (6 bases). The CDR3 is 14 residues long. CDR1 LGHNA and CDR2 YNFKEQ come from the germline V gene. The V and J ends lost 0 bases and 4 bases respectively, with 10 bases between them. The CDR3 reads CASSQDPGEYEQYF. The CDR3 DNA reads as TGTGCCAGCAGCCAAGATCCAGGGGAATACGAGCAGTACTTC.

CDR3 in amino acids: CASSPGQGRHGYTF. In DNA form, the CDR3 reads TGTGCCAGCAGCCCGGGACAGGGTCGGCATGGCTACACCTTC. The gene calls are TRBV3-1 and TRBJ1-2; 9 bases map to TRBD1. The V gene end was trimmed by 4 bases and the J gene end by 6 bases; junction bases not matched to a gene: 6. There are 14 residues in the CDR3. From germline, CDR1 is LGHDT and CDR2 YNNKEL (reference sequence).

In this sample, this clonotype turned up a few times. J is TRBJ1-5 and V is TRBV6-1; D unresolved. Trimming removed 7 bases from V and 4 bases from J, with 23 bases in between. Germline values: CDR1 MNHNS, CDR2 SASEGT. There are 17 residues in the CDR3. DNA of the CDR3: TGTGCCAGCACCAATGCCAAACTACTGACGGGGAATCAGCCCCAGCATTTT. It is translated as CASTNAKLLTGNQPQHF.

This chain uses TRBV9 with TRBJ2-2; D is uncertain. CDR1 and CDR2 (germline): SGDLS, YYNGEE. The CDR3 runs to 15 residues. V was shortened by 0 bases and J by 2 bases, with 8 bases between the two germline ends. This chain's CDR3 is CASSVEGFNTGELFF. Here the CDR3 DNA reads TGTGCCAGCAGCGTAGAAGGCTTTAACACCGGGGAGCTGTTTTTT. Based on the CDR3 plus reference TRBV9 and TRBJ2-2, the full variable domain is DSGVTQTPKHLITATGQRVTLRCSPRSGDLSVYWYQQSLDQGLQFLIQYYNGEERAKGNILERFSAQQFPDLHSELNLSSLELGDSALYFCASSVEGFNTGELFFGEGSRLTVL.

The chain combines TRBV7-3 with TRBJ2-7, with a tentative D call TRBD2 (6 bases). V was shortened by 5 bases and J by 6 bases, with 14 bases between the two germline ends. CDR3 length: 13 amino acids. Germline V gene lookup returns CDR1 SGHTA and CDR2 FQGTGA. This chain's CDR3 is CASSRDSRGEQYF. CDR3 in DNA: TGTGCCAGCAGCCGGGACTCCCGTGGCGAGCAGTACTTC.

The chain employs TRBV15 and TRBJ1-1; maybe TRBD1 (5 bases). Trimming pared 1 base from V and 5 bases from J, leaving 8 bases between. This CDR3 contains 13 residues. The germline gives CDR1 LNHNV, CDR2 YYDKDF (reference sequence). CDR3 sequence reads: CATSRGAGTEAFF. The DNA for the CDR3 is TGTGCCACCAGCAGAGGTGCAGGGACTGAAGCTTTCTTT.

This chain joins TRBV3-1 and TRBJ1-6; 9 bases align to TRBD1. Germline CDR1 and CDR2: LGHDT and YNNKEL (reference sequence). The CDR3 consists of 16 residues. J was trimmed by 9 bases and V by 1 base; bases with no gene match: 7. The CDR3 nucleotides are TGTGCCAGCAGCCAAGTGCCGACAGGGGGACGTTCACCCCTCCACTTT. It yields the protein CASSQVPTGGRSPLHF.

The V gene is TRBV6-1, the J gene TRBJ2-3; 8 bases map to TRBD2. Germline V gene lookup returns CDR1 MNHNS and CDR2 SASEGT. The CDR3 is 15 residues long. Germline trimming cut 7 bases from V and 2 bases from J; bases unmatched to any gene: 8. In DNA, the CDR3 is TGTGCCAGCAATCAGCGGGAGCGTTCCACAGATACGCAGTATTTT. This gives the protein CASNQRERSTDTQYF.